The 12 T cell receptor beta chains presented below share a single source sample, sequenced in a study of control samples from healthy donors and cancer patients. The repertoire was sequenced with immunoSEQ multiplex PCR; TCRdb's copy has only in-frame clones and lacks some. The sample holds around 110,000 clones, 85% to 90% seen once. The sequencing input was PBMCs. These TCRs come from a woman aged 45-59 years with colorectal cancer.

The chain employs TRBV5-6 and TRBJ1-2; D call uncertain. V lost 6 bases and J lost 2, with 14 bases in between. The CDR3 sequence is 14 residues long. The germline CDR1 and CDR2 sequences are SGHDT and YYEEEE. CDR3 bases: TGTGCCAGCATTTGGATGGGCGAAAACTATGGCTACACCTTC. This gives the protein CASIWMGENYGYTF. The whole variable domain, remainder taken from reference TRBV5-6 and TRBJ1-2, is DAGVTQSPTHLIKTRGQQVTLRCSPKSGHDTVSWYQQALGQGPQFIFQYYEEEERQRGNFPDRFSGHQFPNYSSELNVNALLLGDSALYLCASIWMGENYGYTFGSGTRLTVV.

Written as DNA, the CDR3 is TGTGCCACCAGCACGAAGGAGGATAGTAACTATGGCTACACCTTC. The encoded protein is CATSTKEDSNYGYTF. This sequence joins TRBV15 and TRBJ1-2; D unresolved. Germline V gene lookup returns CDR1 LNHNV and CDR2 YYDKDF (reference sequence). V lost 4 bases and J lost 1, with 13 bases in between. There are 15 residues in the CDR3.

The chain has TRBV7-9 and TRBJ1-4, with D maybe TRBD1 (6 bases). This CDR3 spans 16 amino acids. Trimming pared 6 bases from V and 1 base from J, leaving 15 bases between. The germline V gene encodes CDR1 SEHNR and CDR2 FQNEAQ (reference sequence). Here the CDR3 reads CASSPLTGITNEKLFF. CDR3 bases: TGTGCCAGCAGTCCGCTCACAGGGATAACTAATGAAAAACTGTTTTTT.

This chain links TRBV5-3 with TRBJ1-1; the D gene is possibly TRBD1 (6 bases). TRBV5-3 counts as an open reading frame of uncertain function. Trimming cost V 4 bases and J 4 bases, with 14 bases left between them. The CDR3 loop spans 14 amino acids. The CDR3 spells CARSEPTGSTEAFF. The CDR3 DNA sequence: TGTGCCAGAAGCGAACCTACAGGGTCCACTGAAGCTTTCTTT.

The CDR3 protein is CASSVTGHTEAFF. The CDR3 nucleotides are TGTGCCAGCAGCGTGACAGGGCACACTGAAGCTTTCTTT. The genes are TRBV9 and TRBJ1-1; 7 bases are shared with TRBD1. V dropped 2 bases and J dropped 3; count of bases not matched to a gene: 1. This CDR3 has 13 amino acids. Germline V gene sequence: CDR1 SGDLS, CDR2 YYNGEE.

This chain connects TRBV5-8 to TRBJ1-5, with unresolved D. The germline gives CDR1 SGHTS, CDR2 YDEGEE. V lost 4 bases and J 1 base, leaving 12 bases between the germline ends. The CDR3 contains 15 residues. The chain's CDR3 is CASSARVNSNQPQHF. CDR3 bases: TGTGCCAGCAGCGCCCGTGTAAACAGCAATCAGCCCCAGCATTTT.

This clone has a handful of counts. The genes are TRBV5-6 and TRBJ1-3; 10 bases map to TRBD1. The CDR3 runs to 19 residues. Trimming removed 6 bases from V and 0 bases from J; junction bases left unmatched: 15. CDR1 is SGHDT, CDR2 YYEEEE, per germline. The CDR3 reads CASTTHRDRGLLSGNTIYF. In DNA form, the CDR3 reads TGTGCCAGCACAACCCACCGGGACAGGGGACTTCTCTCTGGAAACACCATATATTTT.

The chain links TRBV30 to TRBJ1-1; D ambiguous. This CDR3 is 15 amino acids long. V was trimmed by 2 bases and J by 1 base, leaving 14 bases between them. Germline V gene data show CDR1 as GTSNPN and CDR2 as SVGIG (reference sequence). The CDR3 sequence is CAWSIVGVGNTEAFF. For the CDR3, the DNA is TGTGCCTGGAGTATTGTCGGGGTCGGGAACACTGAAGCTTTCTTT.

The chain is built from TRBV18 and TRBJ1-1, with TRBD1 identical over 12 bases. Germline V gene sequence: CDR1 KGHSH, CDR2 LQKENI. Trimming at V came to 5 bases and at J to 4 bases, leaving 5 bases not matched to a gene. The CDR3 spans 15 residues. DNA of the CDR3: TGTGCCAGCTCATCGGGACAGGGGGCTCGCACTGAAGCTTTCTTT. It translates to CASSSGQGARTEAFF.

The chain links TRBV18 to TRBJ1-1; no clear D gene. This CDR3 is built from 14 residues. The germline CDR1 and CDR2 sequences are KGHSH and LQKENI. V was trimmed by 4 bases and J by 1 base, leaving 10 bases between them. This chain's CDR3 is CASSQGVTNTEAFF. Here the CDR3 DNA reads TGTGCCAGCTCACAGGGTGTTACGAACACTGAAGCTTTCTTT.

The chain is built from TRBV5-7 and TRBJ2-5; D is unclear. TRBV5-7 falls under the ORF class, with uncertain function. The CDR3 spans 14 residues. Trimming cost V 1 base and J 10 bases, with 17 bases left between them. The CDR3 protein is CASSLSLRREYQYF. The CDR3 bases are TGTGCCAGCAGCTTGTCGCTCCGTAGGGAATACCAGTACTTC.

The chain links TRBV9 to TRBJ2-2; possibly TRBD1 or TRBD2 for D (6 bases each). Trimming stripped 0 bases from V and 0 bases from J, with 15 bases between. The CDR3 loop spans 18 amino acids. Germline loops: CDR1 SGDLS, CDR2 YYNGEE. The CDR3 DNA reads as TGTGCCAGCAGCGTAGTTGACGGGGGACATTCGAACACCGGGGAGCTGTTTTTT. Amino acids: CASSVVDGGHSNTGELFF.